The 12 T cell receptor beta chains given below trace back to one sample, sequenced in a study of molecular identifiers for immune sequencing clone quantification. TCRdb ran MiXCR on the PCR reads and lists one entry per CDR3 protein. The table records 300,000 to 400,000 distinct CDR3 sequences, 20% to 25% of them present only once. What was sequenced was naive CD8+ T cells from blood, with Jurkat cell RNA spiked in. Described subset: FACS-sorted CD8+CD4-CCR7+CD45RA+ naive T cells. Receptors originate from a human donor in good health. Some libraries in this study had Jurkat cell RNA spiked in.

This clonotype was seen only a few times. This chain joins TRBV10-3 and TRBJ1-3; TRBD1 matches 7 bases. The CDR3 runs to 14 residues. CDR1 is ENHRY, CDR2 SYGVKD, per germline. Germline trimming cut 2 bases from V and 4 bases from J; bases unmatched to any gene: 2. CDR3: CAISEPDRGNTIYF. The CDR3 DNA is TGTGCCATCAGTGAGCCGGACAGGGGAAACACCATATATTTT.

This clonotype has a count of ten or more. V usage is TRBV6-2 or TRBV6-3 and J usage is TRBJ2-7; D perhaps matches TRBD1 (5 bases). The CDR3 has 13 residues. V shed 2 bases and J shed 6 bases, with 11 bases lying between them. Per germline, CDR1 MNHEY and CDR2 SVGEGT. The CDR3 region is CASSYGAGSEQYF. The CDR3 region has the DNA TGTGCCAGCAGTTACGGGGCAGGGTCCGAGCAGTACTTC.

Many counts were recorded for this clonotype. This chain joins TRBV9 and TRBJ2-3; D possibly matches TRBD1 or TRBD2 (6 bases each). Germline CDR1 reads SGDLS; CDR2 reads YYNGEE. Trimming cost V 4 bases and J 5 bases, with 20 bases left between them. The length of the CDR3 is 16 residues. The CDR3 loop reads CASSQEAGGAVDTQYF. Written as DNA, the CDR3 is TGTGCCAGCAGCCAGGAGGCCGGGGGCGCCGTAGATACGCAGTATTTT.

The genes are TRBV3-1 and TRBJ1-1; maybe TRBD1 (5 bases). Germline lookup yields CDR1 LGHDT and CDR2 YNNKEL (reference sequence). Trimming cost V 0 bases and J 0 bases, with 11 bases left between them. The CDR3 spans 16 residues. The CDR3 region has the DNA TGTGCCAGCAGCCAAGATAGGACAATAATGAACACTGAAGCTTTCTTT. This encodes CASSQDRTIMNTEAFF. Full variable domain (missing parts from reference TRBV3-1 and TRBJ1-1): DTAVSQTPKYLVTQMGNDKSIKCEQNLGHDTMYWYKQDSKKFLKIMFSYNNKELIINETVPNRFSPKSPDKAHLNLHINSLELGDSAVYFCASSQDRTIMNTEAFFGQGTRLTVV.

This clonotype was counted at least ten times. CDR3 bases: TGTGCCAGTAGTACACCGAACATTCAGTACTTC. Translation: CASSTPNIQYF. V and J are TRBV19 and TRBJ2-4; D uncertain. V was cut by 4 bases and J by 7 bases, with 5 bases left in between. Germline V gene sequence: CDR1 LNHDA, CDR2 SQIVND (reference sequence). The CDR3 spans 11 residues.

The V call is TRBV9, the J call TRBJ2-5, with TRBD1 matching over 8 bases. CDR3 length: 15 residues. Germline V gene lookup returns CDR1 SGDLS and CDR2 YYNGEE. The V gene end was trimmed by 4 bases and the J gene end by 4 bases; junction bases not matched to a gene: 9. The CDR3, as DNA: TGTGCCAGCAGCCCATGGACAGGGTTTGTAGAGACCCAGTACTTC. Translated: CASSPWTGFVETQYF.

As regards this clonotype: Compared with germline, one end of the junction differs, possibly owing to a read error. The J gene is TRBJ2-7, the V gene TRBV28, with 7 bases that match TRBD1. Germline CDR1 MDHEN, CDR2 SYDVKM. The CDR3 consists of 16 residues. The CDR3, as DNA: TGTGCCAGCAGCCACCCCCCGGGACAGCTCACCTACGTGCAGTACTTC. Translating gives CASSHPPGQLTYVQYF. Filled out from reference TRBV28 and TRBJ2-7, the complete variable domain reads DVKVTQSSRYLVKRTGEKVFLECVQDMDHENMFWYRQDPGLGLRLIYFSYDVKMKEKGDIPEGYSVSREKKERFSLILESASTNQTSMYLCASSHPPGQLTYVQYFGPGTRLTVT.

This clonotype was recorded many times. CDR3 in DNA: TGTGCCAGCAGCCTCCGGGACGGGAACACCGGGGAGCTGTTTTTT. This codes for CASSLRDGNTGELFF. The chain carries TRBV7-9 and TRBJ2-2; D may be TRBD1 or TRBD2 (5 bases each). The germline V and J ends were trimmed by 5 bases and 1 base, with 11 bases remaining between them. The CDR3 covers 15 residues. Germline-derived CDR1 and CDR2 are SEHNR and FQNEAQ (reference sequence). Together with reference TRBV7-9 and TRBJ2-2, the CDR3 gives the full variable domain: DTGVSQNPRHKITKRGQNVTFRCDPISEHNRLYWYRQTLGQGPEFLTYFQNEAQLEKSRLLSDRFSAERPKGSFSTLEIQRTEQGDSAMYLCASSLRDGNTGELFFGEGSRLTVL.

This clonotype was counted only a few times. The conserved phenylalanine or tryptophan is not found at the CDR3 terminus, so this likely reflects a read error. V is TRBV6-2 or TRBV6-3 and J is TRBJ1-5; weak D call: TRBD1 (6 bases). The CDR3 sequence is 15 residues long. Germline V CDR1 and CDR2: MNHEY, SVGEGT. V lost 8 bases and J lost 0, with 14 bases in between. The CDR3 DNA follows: TGTGCCAGCTTCCCAGGGGATCTTAGCAATCAGCCCCAGCATTTG. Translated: CASFPGDLSNQPQHL.

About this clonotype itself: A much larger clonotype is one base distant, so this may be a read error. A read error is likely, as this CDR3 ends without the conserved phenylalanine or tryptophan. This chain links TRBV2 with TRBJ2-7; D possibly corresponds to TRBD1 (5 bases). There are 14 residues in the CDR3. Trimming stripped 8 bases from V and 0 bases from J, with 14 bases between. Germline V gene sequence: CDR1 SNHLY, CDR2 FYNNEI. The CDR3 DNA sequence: TGTGCCAGCTCCGAAACAGGCAACTCCTACGAGCAGTACCTC. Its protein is CASSETGNSYEQYL.

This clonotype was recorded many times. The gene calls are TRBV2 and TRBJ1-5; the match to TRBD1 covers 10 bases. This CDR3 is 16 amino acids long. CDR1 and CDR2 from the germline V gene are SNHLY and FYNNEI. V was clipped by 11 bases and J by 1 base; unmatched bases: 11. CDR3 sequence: CASGGDRGMSNQPQHF. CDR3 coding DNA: TGTGCCTCAGGTGGGGACAGGGGAATGAGCAATCAGCCCCAGCATTTT. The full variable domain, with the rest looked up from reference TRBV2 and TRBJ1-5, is EPEVTQTPSHQVTQMGQEVILRCVPISNHLYFYWYRQILGQKVEFLVSFYNNEISEKSEIFDDQFSVERPDGSNFTLKIRSTKLEDSAMYFCASGGDRGMSNQPQHFGDGTRLSIL.

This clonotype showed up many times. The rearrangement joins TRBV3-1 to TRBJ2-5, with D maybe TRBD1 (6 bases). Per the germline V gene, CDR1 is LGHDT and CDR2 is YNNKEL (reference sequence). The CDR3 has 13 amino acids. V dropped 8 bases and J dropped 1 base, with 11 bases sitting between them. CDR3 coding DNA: TGTGCCAGCCGAGGACAGAGCCAAGAGACCCAGTACTTC. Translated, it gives CASRGQSQETQYF.